This TCR beta chain comes out of a study of T-cell memory formation after mild COVID-19 (dated by TCRdb to the early 2020s). At the level of the whole study: TCR sequence clusters from the two donors were found to be largely donor specific. Longitudinal TCRalpha and TCRbeta repertoire sequencing tracked T-cell clones expanding and contracting after mild COVID-19 in a couple of donors. The cohort comprised two young, previously healthy adult volunteers, one female and one male.

Instrument on record: Illumina NovaSeq 6000. TCRalpha and TCRbeta cDNA libraries were constructed by 5'RACE with constant-segment primers, with sample barcodes and unique molecular identifiers being introduced. RNA was extracted from every sample with Trizol reagent. Libraries were amplified in two PCR steps, with a second sample barcode and Illumina TruSeq adapters added in the second step. Libraries were sequenced on an Illumina NovaSeq with 2 x 150 bp paired-end reads. Concerning the study's data processing: The reads were demultiplexed and collapsed into UMI-guided consensus sequences using migec v1.2.7. Using mixcr v2.1.11, UMI consensuses were aligned to TRA and TRB V and J templates and then assembled into clonotypes. Clonotypes were classified as expanded or contracted when called significant by both edgeR and NoisET, with noise models trained on biological replicates. edgeR calls used a false discovery rate-adjusted p below 0.01 and a log2 fold-change threshold of 1. PCA with hierarchical clustering of max-normalized trajectories of the 1000 most abundant clonotypes was used as exploratory dynamics analysis. Each responding clone was given a CD4 or CD8 phenotype based on the CD4+ and CD8+ repertoires, which had been sequenced separately. The public reads were reanalyzed by TCRdb: fastp trimming at Q25, MiXCR alignment, in-frame beta chains only. Entries are consolidated by CDR3 protein sequence, retaining the most common genes and DNA. In this record, the V and J calls reflect TCRdb's handling and not the investigators' own analysis. In all, the sample holds approximately 260,000 distinct CDR3 sequences, and 16% of those were seen once. 20% to 25% of the sample belongs to the ten largest clones.

V loses 5 bases, J loses 0 bases, and the germline ends lie 8 bases apart. Its CDR3 holds 13 amino acids, cysteine through phenylalanine. Left in the record is the CDR3 DNA by itself, 39 bases read in frame from the first base. CDR1 and CDR2 were assigned from the germline V gene (reference sequence) as SEHNR and FQNEAQ. PBMCs were isolated by Ficoll-Paque density gradient centrifugation. Results the study describes overall, beyond this receptor: Some responding clones were detected in pre-infection memory, which suggested that pre-existing cross-reactive memory T cells had joined the SARS-CoV-2 response. The study included only a couple of mild cases, and larger cohorts that include severe cases with pre-infection samples were judged to be necessary. Balanced CD4/CD8 phenotypes were observed for clones contracting from day 15 to 85, whereas a bias towards CD4+ was observed for a second wave of clones expanding from day 15 to 37. Contracting CD4+ clones were located mainly in the CM and EM memory subsets, whereas CD8+ clones were found to be enriched in EMRA. SARS-CoV-2 specificity of the second-wave clones peaking on day 37 was not confirmed.

Many counts were recorded for this clonotype. Its antigen has not been determined. No per-base quality is available; no much larger clone lies one base away. The specimen was PBMCs or a T cell subset sorted from them (not recorded which). The chain uses TRBV7-9 and TRBJ2-7, and perhaps TRBD1 as D gene, on 5 matching bases. This sequence originates from a man between 18 and 29 years old who had mild COVID-19 (a few samples of this study predate the infection). The sample titles of this study are shuffled in the database, so cell type and time point are left out; the donor was told from shared clones. The DNA is as follows: TGTGCCAGCAGCCTAGGGGACTCCTACGAGCAGTACTTC. Its coded protein is CASSLGDSYEQYF. Full variable domain (CDR3 extended with the reference TRBV7-9 and TRBJ2-7 proteins): DTGVSQNPRHKITKRGQNVTFRCDPISEHNRLYWYRQTLGQGPEFLTYFQNEAQLEKSRLLSDRFSAERPKGSFSTLEIQRTEQGDSAMYLCASSLGDSYEQYFGPGTRLTVT.